These 20 T cell receptor beta chains were sequenced from one sample in a study of cytomegalovirus exposure and HLA in healthy donors. Assay: immunoSEQ multiplex PCR; the TCRdb copy retains only in-frame clones and omits some. The table has 150,000 to 200,000 clones, about 90% seen once. The sequencing sample was made of PBMCs. Every receptor here comes from a woman under 30 in good health and CMV-seropositive.

V is TRBV5-4 and J is TRBJ2-1; 8 bases are a match to TRBD2. The CDR3 totals 19 residues. Losses at the gene ends were 4 bases for V and 0 bases for J; bases not matched to a gene: 15. Germline V CDR1 and CDR2: SGHNT, YYREEE (reference sequence). CDR3 DNA sequence: TGTGCCAGCAGCCCACCCCCCGCCGGGGGGGCCTTCTCCTACAATGAGCAGTTCTTC. Encoded protein: CASSPPPAGGAFSYNEQFF.

This chain links TRBV18 with TRBJ2-7; maybe TRBD1 (6 bases). The CDR3 runs 14 residues. Germline CDR1 and CDR2: KGHSH and LQKENI. Trimming pared 1 base from V and 2 bases from J, leaving 9 bases between. The CDR3 DNA sequence: TGTGCCAGCTCACCACAACAGGGCGCCTACGAGCAGTACTTC. Translation: CASSPQQGAYEQYF.

The chain recombines TRBV19 with TRBJ2-6, with D hard to call. The V gene's germline CDR1 is LNHDA and CDR2 SQIVND (reference sequence). Trimming removed 2 bases at V and 4 bases at J, with 9 bases between. The CDR3 contains 15 residues. The CDR3: CASSIQVTGANVLTF. CDR3 bases: TGTGCCAGTAGTATACAGGTAACCGGGGCCAACGTCCTGACTTTC.

This chain uses TRBV18 with TRBJ1-2; D is perhaps TRBD1 (5 bases). Germline CDR1 reads KGHSH; CDR2 reads LQKENI. The CDR3 totals 15 residues. With 3 bases removed from V and 8 bases from J, the gap between germline ends came to 19 bases. The CDR3 region is CASSPQGKGFDGYTF. DNA for the CDR3: TGTGCCAGCTCACCCCAGGGAAAGGGCTTTGACGGCTACACCTTC.

The J gene is TRBJ2-1, the V gene TRBV2, with 15 bases lining up with TRBD2. Germline V lookup: CDR1 SNHLY, CDR2 FYNNEI. The CDR3 has 14 residues. With V trimmed by 5 bases and J by 9 bases, 2 bases remained unmatched. As DNA, the CDR3 is TGTGCCAGCAGTAGGACTAGCGGGGGGGGTGAGCAGTTCTTC. Amino acids: CASSRTSGGGEQFF.

This chain uses TRBV15 with TRBJ1-5, with 9 nucleotides matching TRBD1. J lost 0 bases, V lost 1 base, and 10 bases had no gene match. The CDR3 runs 19 residues. Germline lookup yields CDR1 LNHNV and CDR2 YYDKDF (reference sequence). CDR3 in amino acids: CATSRGPGQGLYSNQPQHF. CDR3 DNA sequence: TGTGCCACCAGCAGAGGCCCGGGACAGGGACTTTATAGCAATCAGCCCCAGCATTTT.

This sequence joins TRBV4-1 and TRBJ2-7; 15 nucleotides line up with TRBD2. The germline V gene has CDR1 MGHRA and CDR2 YSYEKL. V lost 2 bases, J lost 0 bases, and 8 bases stayed unmatched. There are 19 residues in the CDR3. CDR3 coding DNA: TGCGCCAGCAGCCAAATTGGACTAGCGGGGGGGCCAAGCTCCTACGAGCAGTACTTC. This translates into CASSQIGLAGGPSSYEQYF.

The chain links TRBV11-2 to TRBJ2-7; 8 bases are a match to TRBD1. J gave up 6 bases and V 1 base, and 14 bases lay outside the gene matches. The CDR3 is 17 amino acids. Germline CDR1 reads SGHAT; CDR2 reads FQNNGV. CDR3 bases: TGTGCCAGCAGCTTAGGATCATGGTGGGAGGACAGGGCCGAGCAGTACTTC. It translates to CASSLGSWWEDRAEQYF.

This clone occurred a few times. The chain joins TRBV6-1 to TRBJ2-7, with D possibly matching TRBD1 (5 bases). The V end was cut by 1 base, the J end by 5 bases, with 9 bases between. The CDR3 covers 13 residues. Germline V lookup: CDR1 MNHNS, CDR2 SASEGT. The CDR3 loop is CASSEGGAHEQYF. The CDR3 DNA follows: TGTGCCAGCAGTGAAGGGGGCGCCCACGAGCAGTACTTC.

This clone was counted once. The genes are TRBV7-9 and TRBJ2-1; weak D call: TRBD2 (6 bases). Germline V gene data show CDR1 as SEHNR and CDR2 as FQNEAQ (reference sequence). V gave up 5 bases and J gave up 5 bases, with 10 bases separating them. The CDR3 runs to 13 residues. The CDR3 is CASSTGLHNEQFF. The CDR3 region has the DNA TGTGCCAGCAGCACGGGACTCCACAATGAGCAGTTCTTC.

The rearrangement uses TRBV7-6 and TRBJ2-5, with TRBD1 matching 12 bases. Germline CDR1 is SGHVS and CDR2 is FNYEAQ. The junction had 7 bases not matched to a gene; V was cut back by 4 bases and J by 4 bases. This CDR3 contains 16 residues. The CDR3 region is CASSSIRDRGPETQYF. Written as DNA, the CDR3 is TGTGCCAGCAGCTCCATCCGGGACAGGGGGCCAGAGACCCAGTACTTC.

V usage is TRBV6-5 and J usage is TRBJ1-2, with D possibly matching TRBD1 (5 bases). CDR3 length: 11 amino acids. Germline V lookup: CDR1 MNHEY, CDR2 SVGAGI. Trimming took 11 bases from V and 4 from J, leaving 11 bases between them. This CDR3 reads CASSGGYGYTF. CDR3 nucleotides: TGTGCCTCTTCCGGGGGCTATGGCTACACCTTC.

The chain links TRBV30 to TRBJ2-1; D is perhaps TRBD1 (6 bases). Germline V lookup: CDR1 GTSNPN, CDR2 SVGIG (reference sequence). CDR3 length equals 11 residues. V was pared by 5 bases and J by 7 bases, with 9 bases between. The CDR3 bases are TGTGCCTGGCAGGGGAAGAATGAGCAGTTCTTC. Amino acids: CAWQGKNEQFF. The entire variable domain, with the rest obtained from reference TRBV30 and TRBJ2-1, is as follows: SQTIHQWPATLVQPVGSPLSLECTVEGTSNPNLYWYRQAAGRGLQLLFYSVGIGQISSEVPQNLSASRPQDRQFILSSKKLLLSDSGFYLCAWQGKNEQFFGPGTRLTVL.

The rearrangement links TRBV2 to TRBJ1-4, with TRBD1 identical over 8 bases. This CDR3 has 14 amino acids. With V trimmed by 8 bases and J by 8 bases, 10 bases remained unmatched. Germline V lookup: CDR1 SNHLY, CDR2 FYNNEI. CDR3: CASLLGQGSEKLFF. CDR3 in DNA: TGTGCCAGCTTGCTCGGACAGGGTTCCGAAAAACTGTTTTTT.

The genes are TRBV13 and TRBJ2-1; 8 positions agree with TRBD2. The CDR3 spans 14 residues. Trimming cost V 3 bases and J 8 bases; bases outside gene matches: 6. The V gene's germline CDR1 is PRHDT and CDR2 FYEKMQ (reference sequence). The CDR3 region has the DNA TGTGCCAGCAGCTTCAAGCGGGGGTTGGATGAGCAGTTCTTC. It translates to CASSFKRGLDEQFF. The full variable domain, its missing parts supplied by reference TRBV13 and TRBJ2-1, is AAGVIQSPRHLIKEKRETATLKCYPIPRHDTVYWYQQGPGQDPQFLISFYEKMQSDKGSIPDRFSAQQFSDYHSELNMSSLELGDSALYFCASSFKRGLDEQFFGPGTRLTVL.

V is TRBV9 and J is TRBJ2-3, with D maybe TRBD2 (6 bases). V lost 0 bases, J lost 2 bases, and 10 bases lay in between. Germline V gives CDR1 SGDLS, CDR2 YYNGEE. This CDR3 has 15 amino acids. CDR3 bases: TGTGCCAGCAGCGTAGTTAGCGGCCTCACAGATACGCAGTATTTT. Its protein is CASSVVSGLTDTQYF.

V gene TRBV11-2 combines with J gene TRBJ2-1, with 8 bases identical to TRBD1. CDR1 and CDR2 (germline): SGHAT, FQNNGV. The CDR3 runs 16 residues. The V gene end was trimmed by 1 base and the J gene end by 3 bases; junction bases not matched to a gene: 5. The chain's CDR3 is CASSLVYRGFYNEQFF. In nucleotides, the CDR3 is TGTGCCAGCAGCTTAGTTTACAGGGGGTTCTACAATGAGCAGTTCTTC.

The chain carries TRBV9 and TRBJ2-3; tentatively, D is TRBD2 (5 bases). CDR3 length equals 16 residues. V gave up 0 bases and J gave up 1 base, with 12 bases separating them. Germline assignment: CDR1 SGDLS and CDR2 YYNGEE. Here the CDR3 DNA reads TGTGCCAGCAGCGTAGGGACTGAGATACGCACAGATACGCAGTATTTT. This translates into CASSVGTEIRTDTQYF.

The V and J genes are TRBV19 and TRBJ1-2, with 9 nucleotides matching TRBD1. There are 13 residues in the CDR3. The trim removed 8 bases at V and 7 bases at J, leaving 8 bases unmatched. The V gene's germline CDR1 is LNHDA and CDR2 SQIVND (reference sequence). CDR3 nucleotide sequence: TGTGCCAGTGGGCCTACAGGGGGCCTTGGCTACACCTTC. Protein: CASGPTGGLGYTF.

The chain couples TRBV7-2 to TRBJ2-2; 7 bases match TRBD2. Trimming removed 5 bases from V and 1 base from J; junction bases left unmatched: 4. Germline V lookup: CDR1 SGHTA, CDR2 FQGNSA. This CDR3 spans 15 amino acids. CDR3 DNA sequence: TGTGCCAGCAGCCCTAGCGGCCTGAACACCGGGGAGCTGTTTTTT. It encodes CASSPSGLNTGELFF.